These T cell receptor beta chains were read from a single sample in a study of T cell repertoires in ileal Crohn's disease. The data were produced by immunoSEQ multiplex PCR, yet TCRdb's version contains in-frame clones alone and is incomplete. Counted here are 10,000 to 15,000 clones, 80% to 90% occurring once; the ten biggest clones make up 17%. The specimen sequenced was ileal tissue. Receptor source: an adult with Crohn's disease. Each CDR3 is given with its conserved first and last residue. D genes are given only for firm matches. Size is omitted from some rows. Given values are once, few, many or a class for expanded clones.

cdr3_nt	cdr3_aa	d_call	j_call	v_call	clone_size
TGTGCCACCAGCAGAACCTTTCGTCGCAGGGGAGAGGAGCCCCAGCATTTT	CATSRTFRRRGEEPQHF	.	TRBJ1-5	TRBV15	.
TGTGCCATCACTACCGGGACAGGGAAGAATTCCCCCCTCCACTTT	CAITTGTGKNSPLHF	TRBD1	TRBJ1-6	TRBV10-3	.
TGTGCCAGCAGCTTGGGGACAGGGTCAATTTCACCCCTCCACTTT	CASSLGTGSISPLHF	TRBD1	TRBJ1-6	TRBV5-6	.
TGTGCCAGCAGTCCTACCGGGACACAACACCAAGAGACCCAGTACTTC	CASSPTGTQHQETQYF	.	TRBJ2-5	TRBV9	few
TGTGCCAGTAGTAAACTAGCGGGAGGGCCGAATCGGCAGTTCTTC	CASSKLAGGPNRQFF	TRBD2	TRBJ2-1	TRBV19	.
TGTGCCAGCAGTAAACTACAGGGGCGGAAACTGTTTTTT	CASSKLQGRKLFF	TRBD1	TRBJ1-4	TRBV6-5	.
TGCGCCAGCAGCCAAACCCCCCTAGACGACGTTTACAATGAGCAGTTCTTC	CASSQTPLDDVYNEQFF	.	TRBJ2-1	TRBV4-1	.
TGTGCCAGCAGCGTAGGGGGCCAAGGCTACGAGCAGTACTTC	CASSVGGQGYEQYF	TRBD1	TRBJ2-7	TRBV7-2	.
TGTGCCAGTAGCTATGGGTGGGGAGATCAGCCCCAGCATTTT	CASSYGWGDQPQHF	.	TRBJ1-5	TRBV19	.
TGTGCCAGCAGCCAAGTGCTGAGCTACGAGCAGTACTTC	CASSQVLSYEQYF	.	TRBJ2-7	TRBV4-2	few
TGTGCCAGCAGGGACAGAAAAAATCAGCCCCAGCATTTT	CASRDRKNQPQHF	.	TRBJ1-5	TRBV2	.
TGTGCCAGCAGCTCCTGGGAGGGTACTGAAGCTTTCTTT	CASSSWEGTEAFF	.	TRBJ1-1	TRBV11-1	few
TGTGCCAGCAGCTATTGGGCCGGTGGCTACACCTTC	CASSYWAGGYTF	.	TRBJ1-2	TRBV5-5	.
TGTGCCTGGAGTCAAGTAAAACGCCCGGGGACAACCAACTATGGCTACACCTTC	CAWSQVKRPGTTNYGYTF	.	TRBJ1-2	TRBV30	.
TGTGCCAGCAGCCTCGACAGCATCTCTGGAAACACCATATATTTT	CASSLDSISGNTIYF	.	TRBJ1-3	TRBV13	.
TGTGCCTGTTCCTGGCAGGGGGAGGAGACCCAGTACTTC	CACSWQGEETQYF	TRBD1	TRBJ2-5	TRBV30	.
TGCAGGCGGGGTGGTAAGACCCAGTACTTC	CRRGGKTQYF	.	TRBJ2-5	TRBV20-1	.
TGTGCCAGTAGTAGCCCGATCGGCACTGAAGCTTTCTTT	CASSSPIGTEAFF	.	TRBJ1-1	TRBV19	.
TGTGCCAGCGGTAGGAGCCGGGAGGAGTACAATGAGCAGTTCTTC	CASGRSREEYNEQFF	TRBD2	TRBJ2-1	TRBV4-2	.
TGTGCCTGGAATTACGGGACAGTCCCCTACGAGCAGTACTTC	CAWNYGTVPYEQYF	TRBD1	TRBJ2-7	TRBV30	.